One and the same sample provided the 9 T cell receptor beta chains below, sequenced in a study of CD8 T cells in ankylosing spondylitis. TCRdb independently ran MiXCR on the 5' RACE reads; one entry per CDR3 protein. The table has about 190,000 distinct CDR3 sequences, 10% to 15% seen once. What was sequenced was blood, either unsorted or a sorted T cell fraction (not recorded which). These receptors were taken from a female donor with ankylosing spondylitis or in good health (not recorded which).

The table lists this clonotype with many counts. The chain links TRBV6-5 to TRBJ1-1; tentatively, D is TRBD1 (6 bases). V was clipped by 0 bases and J by 0 bases, with 17 bases between them. This CDR3 is 18 amino acids long. Germline values: CDR1 MNHEY, CDR2 SVGAGI. CDR3 nucleotides: TGTGCCAGCAGTTACTCGGTCTTGGACAGAATCTTGAACACTGAAGCTTTCTTT. This codes for CASSYSVLDRILNTEAFF.

This clonotype was counted between two and nine times. This may arise from a read error, as a much more abundant clone is one base away. The chain is built from TRBV6-5 and TRBJ2-5; D call uncertain. The CDR3 extends over 12 amino acids. Germline V CDR1 and CDR2: MNHEY, SVGAGI. V lost 6 bases, J lost 5 bases, and 10 bases lay in between. The CDR3 loop reads CASSLGWETQYF. The DNA of the CDR3 is TGTGCCAGCAGCTTAGGGTGGGAGACCCAGTACTTC.

This clonotype was detected many times. The chain has TRBV5-1 and TRBJ2-2; D not resolved. The CDR3 is made up of 14 amino acids. Deletions cut 0 bases from V and 0 bases from J, with 3 bases between. The germline V gene encodes CDR1 SGHRS and CDR2 YFSETQ. The CDR3, as DNA: TGCGCCAGCAGCTTGGCCACGAACACCGGGGAGCTGTTTTTT. Translated: CASSLATNTGELFF. Together with reference TRBV5-1 and TRBJ2-2, the CDR3 gives the full variable domain: KAGVTQTPRYLIKTRGQQVTLSCSPISGHRSVSWYQQTPGQGLQFLFEYFSETQRNKGNFPGRFSGRQFSNSRSEMNVSTLELGDSALYLCASSLATNTGELFFGEGSRLTVL.

This clonotype is a singleton in its sample. The V gene is TRBV6-6, the J gene TRBJ2-4, with D tentatively TRBD1 (7 bases). The CDR3 sequence is 11 residues long. Trimming shortened V by 9 bases and J by 15 bases, and 18 bases separated the two germline ends. Germline V gene lookup returns CDR1 MNHNY and CDR2 SVGAGI (reference sequence). CDR3 nucleotides: TGTGCCAGTGGTCTGGAGGGGGCTCCGTACTTC. Protein product: CASGLEGAPYF.

In this sample, this clonotype turned up many times. The chain uses TRBV27 and TRBJ1-4; D gene unclear. Germline V gene lookup returns CDR1 MNHEY and CDR2 SMNVEV (reference sequence). The V end lost 6 bases, the J end lost 8 bases, and 13 bases lay between the germline ends. The CDR3 is 13 amino acids. The CDR3 protein is CASSAGPPEKLFF. The DNA of the CDR3 is TGTGCCAGCAGCGCGGGTCCTCCAGAAAAACTGTTTTTT.

This clonotype was seen a few times. This chain uses TRBV11-2 with TRBJ2-7; D perhaps matches TRBD1 (5 bases). Trimming took 4 bases from V and 0 from J, leaving 10 bases between them. The CDR3 is 14 amino acids. Germline V gene lookup returns CDR1 SGHAT and CDR2 FQNNGV. The CDR3 loop reads CASSSMTASYEQYF. DNA for the CDR3: TGTGCCAGCAGCTCCATGACAGCCTCCTACGAGCAGTACTTC.

This clonotype was observed many times. The chain uses TRBV5-1 and TRBJ2-1; D perhaps matches TRBD1 (6 bases). V lost 3 bases, J lost 10 bases, and 20 bases lay in between. There are 15 residues in the CDR3. Germline values: CDR1 SGHRS, CDR2 YFSETQ. CDR3 nucleotide sequence: TGCGCCAGCAGCTCACAGGGTTCCCTCGTAGCGGAGCAGTTCTTC. Protein product: CASSSQGSLVAEQFF.

This clonotype was counted only a few times. The chain uses TRBV9 and TRBJ2-5, with 9 bases matching TRBD2. In germline, CDR1 is SGDLS, CDR2 YYNGEE. V lost 4 bases and J lost 5; bases outside the gene matches: 9. The CDR3 sequence is 15 residues long. CDR3: CASSFSGGPGETQYF. CDR3 DNA sequence: TGTGCCAGCAGCTTTAGCGGGGGCCCTGGGGAGACCCAGTACTTC.

Many counts were recorded for this clonotype. The chain has TRBV6-2 or TRBV6-3 and TRBJ1-1, with 8 positions matching TRBD1. The CDR3 runs 14 residues. The junction had 3 bases not matched to a gene; V was cut back by 6 bases and J by 0 bases. Germline CDR1 is MNHEY and CDR2 is SVGEGT. This chain's CDR3 is CASSRQGMNTEAFF. In DNA form, the CDR3 reads TGTGCCAGCAGCCGACAGGGGATGAACACTGAAGCTTTCTTT.